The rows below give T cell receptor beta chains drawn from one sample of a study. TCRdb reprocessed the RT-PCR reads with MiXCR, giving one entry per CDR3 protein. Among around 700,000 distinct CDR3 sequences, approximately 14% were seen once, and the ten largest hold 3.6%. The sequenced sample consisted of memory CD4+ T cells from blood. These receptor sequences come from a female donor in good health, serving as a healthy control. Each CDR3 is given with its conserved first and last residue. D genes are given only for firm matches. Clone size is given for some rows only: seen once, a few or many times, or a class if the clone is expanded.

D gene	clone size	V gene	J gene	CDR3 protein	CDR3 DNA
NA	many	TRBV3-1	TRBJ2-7	CASSQAAEQYF	TGTGCCAGCAGCCAAGCTGCCGAGCAGTACTTC
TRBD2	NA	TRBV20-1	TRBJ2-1	CSAGGPGTSGPNEQFF	TGCAGTGCTGGGGGCCCCGGGACTAGCGGGCCTAATGAGCAGTTCTTC
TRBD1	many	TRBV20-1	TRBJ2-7	CSARSRGQYEQYF	TGCAGTGCTAGAAGCAGGGGGCAATACGAGCAGTACTTC
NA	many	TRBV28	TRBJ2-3	CASSSPQWGTQYF	TGTGCCAGCAGTTCCCCCCAGTGGGGTACGCAGTATTTT
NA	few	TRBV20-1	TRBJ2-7	CSAKGWSSAIYEQYF	TGCAGTGCTAAGGGGTGGAGCAGTGCCATCTACGAGCAGTACTTC
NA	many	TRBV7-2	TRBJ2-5	CASSSGATRGETQYF	TGTGCCAGCAGCTCGGGGGCGACTAGAGGGGAGACCCAGTACTTC
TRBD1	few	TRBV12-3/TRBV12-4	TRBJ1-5	CASSRDRLSNQPQHF	TGTGCCAGCAGTCGGGACAGGTTAAGCAATCAGCCCCAGCATTTT
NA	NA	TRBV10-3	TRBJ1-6	CAISESLGDRPLHF	TGTGCCATCAGTGAGTCTCTGGGGGATCGGCCCCTCCACTTT
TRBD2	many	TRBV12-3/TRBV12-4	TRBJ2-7	CASPGGLAGVWGYEQYF	TGTGCCAGCCCGGGGGGACTAGCGGGAGTTTGGGGCTACGAGCAGTACTTC
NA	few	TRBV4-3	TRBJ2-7	CASSQGIRGTQYF	TGCGCCAGCAGCCAAGGGATCCGGGGGACACAGTACTTC
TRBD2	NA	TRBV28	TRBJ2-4	CASSFLAGGLAKNIQYF	TGTGCCAGCAGTTTTCTAGCGGGAGGACTAGCCAAAAACATTCAGTACTTC
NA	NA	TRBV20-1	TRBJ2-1	CSATPLTRDEQFF	TGCAGTGCTACACCACTAACTCGCGATGAGCAGTTCTTC
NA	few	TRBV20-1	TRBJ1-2	CSARGVRGYTF	TGCAGTGCTAGAGGGGTACGCGGCTACACCTTC
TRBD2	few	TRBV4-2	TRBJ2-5	CASSQERLAGETQYF	TGTGCCAGCAGCCAAGAGAGGCTAGCGGGAGAGACCCAGTACTTC
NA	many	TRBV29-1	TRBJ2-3	CSAGQTHADTQYF	TGCAGCGCCGGACAGACGCACGCAGATACGCAGTATTTT
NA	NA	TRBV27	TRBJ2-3	CASCRFSTDTQYF	TGTGCCAGCTGCAGGTTCAGCACAGATACGCAGTATTTT
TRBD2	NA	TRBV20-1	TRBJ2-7	CSARDVLAGKLYEQYF	TGCAGTGCTAGAGATGTACTAGCGGGAAAGCTCTACGAGCAGTACTTC
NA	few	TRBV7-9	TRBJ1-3	CASSNQRSGNTIYF	TGTGCCAGCAGCAATCAACGCTCTGGAAACACCATATATTTT
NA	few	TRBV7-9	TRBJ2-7	CASATRRTDAPYEQYF	TGTGCCAGCGCAACGAGGAGAACGGACGCACCCTACGAGCAGTACTTC
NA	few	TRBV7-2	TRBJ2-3	CASRFSVAADTQYF	TGTGCCAGTCGCTTCTCCGTAGCTGCAGATACGCAGTATTTT
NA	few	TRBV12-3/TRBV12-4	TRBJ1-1	CASSTTMNTEAFF	TGTGCCAGCAGTACTACAATGAACACTGAAGCTTTCTTT
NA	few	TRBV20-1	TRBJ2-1	CSALGPIDEQFF	TGCAGTGCTTTGGGACCTATAGATGAGCAGTTCTTC
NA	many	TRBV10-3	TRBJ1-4	CAISRSGDEEKLFF	TGTGCCATCAGCCGGTCAGGGGACGAAGAAAAACTGTTTTTT
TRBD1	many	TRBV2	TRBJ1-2	CASSAGTGHYGYTF	TGTGCCAGCAGTGCCGGGACAGGGCACTATGGCTACACCTTC
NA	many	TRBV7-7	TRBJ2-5	CASSLGTVTGETQYF	TGTGCTAGCAGCCTGGGGACGGTTACGGGAGAGACCCAGTACTTC
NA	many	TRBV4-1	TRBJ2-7	CASSQLPRQGGTYEQYF	TGCGCCAGCAGCCAGTTACCTAGACAGGGAGGAACCTACGAGCAGTACTTC
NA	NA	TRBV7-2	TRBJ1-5	CASSFTWTQPQHF	TGTGCCAGCAGCTTTACTTGGACTCAGCCCCAGCATTTT
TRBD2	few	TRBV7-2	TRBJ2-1	CASSLAGTSGFLSSYNEQFF	TGTGCCAGCAGCTTAGCCGGGACTAGCGGATTCCTGAGCTCCTACAATGAGCAGTTCTTC
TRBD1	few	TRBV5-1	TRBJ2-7	CASSSGLPGTGSYEQYF	TGCGCCAGCAGCTCAGGGTTACCCGGGACAGGCTCCTACGAGCAGTACTTC
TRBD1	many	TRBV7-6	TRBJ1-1	CASSVGQGAEAFF	TGTGCCAGCAGCGTGGGGCAGGGGGCTGAAGCTTTCTTT
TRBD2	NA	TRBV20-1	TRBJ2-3	CSATGRLAGGTDTQYF	TGCAGTGCCACGGGTAGACTAGCGGGAGGCACAGATACGCAGTATTTT
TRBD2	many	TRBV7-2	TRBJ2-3	CASSLGGRPLDTQYF	TGTGCCAGCAGCTTAGGCGGGAGGCCCCTTGATACGCAGTATTTT
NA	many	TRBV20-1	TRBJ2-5	CSARLGKETQYF	TGCAGTGCTAGATTGGGAAAAGAGACCCAGTACTTC
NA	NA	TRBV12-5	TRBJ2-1	CASGEGVSSYNEQFF	TGTGCTAGTGGTGAAGGGGTGAGCTCCTACAATGAGCAGTTCTTC
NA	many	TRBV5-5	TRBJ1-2	CASSTTNDPGYTF	TGTGCCAGCAGCACGACCAATGACCCTGGCTACACCTTC
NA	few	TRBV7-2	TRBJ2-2	CASSPFRSSNPGELFF	TGTGCCAGCAGCCCCTTTAGGTCGTCAAATCCCGGGGAGCTGTTTTTT
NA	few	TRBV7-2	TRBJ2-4	CASSPMSRRPNIQYF	TGTGCCAGCAGCCCAATGTCCAGGCGACCCAACATTCAGTACTTC
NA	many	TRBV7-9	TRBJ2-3	CASSRGSDTQYF	TGTGCCAGCAGCAGGGGTTCAGATACGCAGTATTTT
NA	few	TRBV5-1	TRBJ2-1	CASSQSVAAGDEQFF	TGCGCCAGCAGCCAATCCGTGGCCGCTGGCGATGAGCAGTTCTTC
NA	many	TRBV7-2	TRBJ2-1	CASSLMPGSYNEQFF	TGTGCCAGCAGCTTAATGCCAGGCTCCTACAATGAGCAGTTCTTC
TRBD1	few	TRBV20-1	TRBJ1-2	CSARVVRDREGYTF	TGCAGTGCTAGAGTGGTCCGGGACAGGGAGGGCTACACCTTC
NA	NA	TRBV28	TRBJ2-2	CASSPPGTLNTGELFF	TGTGCCAGCAGTCCCCCGGGGACCTTAAACACCGGGGAGCTGTTTTTT
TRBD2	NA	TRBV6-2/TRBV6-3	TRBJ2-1	CASSFGGAPRGEQFF	TGTGCCAGCAGTTTCGGGGGGGCCCCCCGTGGAGAGCAGTTCTTC
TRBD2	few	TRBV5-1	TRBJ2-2	CASSWEGSNTGELFF	TGCGCCAGCAGCTGGGAGGGGAGTAACACCGGGGAGCTGTTTTTT
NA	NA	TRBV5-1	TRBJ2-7	CASTEGQTTYEQYF	TGCGCCAGCACCGAGGGCCAGACTACCTACGAGCAGTACTTC
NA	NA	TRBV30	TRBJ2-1	CAWSRTGNSYNEQFF	TGTGCCTGGAGTCGAACAGGGAATTCCTACAATGAGCAGTTCTTC
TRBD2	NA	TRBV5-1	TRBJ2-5	CASSASGFWGETQYF	TGCGCCAGCAGCGCTAGCGGTTTTTGGGGGGAGACCCAGTACTTC
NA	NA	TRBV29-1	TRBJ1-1	CSAGLGQGGTEAFF	TGCAGCGCGGGCCTGGGGCAGGGTGGGACTGAAGCTTTCTTT
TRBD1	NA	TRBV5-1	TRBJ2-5	CASTLKGQFQETQYF	TGCGCCAGCACCTTGAAGGGACAGTTCCAAGAGACCCAGTACTTC
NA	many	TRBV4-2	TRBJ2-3	CASSQGRASGFIDTQYF	TGTGCCAGCAGCCAAGGGCGGGCCAGCGGGTTCATTGATACGCAGTATTTT
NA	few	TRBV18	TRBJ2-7	CASSPTDSSYEQYF	TGTGCCAGCTCACCAACAGACAGCTCCTACGAGCAGTACTTC